The entry below gives a single TCR beta chain sequence along with its context. The protocol was immunoSEQ multiplex PCR, while the TCRdb copy is restricted to in-frame clones and leaves out a portion. This repertoire shows about 150,000 clones, around 89% found once; its top ten account for around 16%. The data stem from a study of blood T cell repertoires in COVID-19. Study at large: From T cells, B-cell-depleted T cells, or PBMCs came the material, which was cDNA or gDNA.

The CDR3 consists of 12 residues. The germline gives CDR1 LNHDA, CDR2 SQIVND (reference sequence). V lost 6 bases and J 10 bases, leaving 10 bases between the germline ends. Sequences were obtained from peripheral blood. The rearrangement links TRBV19 to TRBJ1-6; TRBD1 is a possible D gene (6 bases). The clonotype originates from a woman aged 40-49 years with acute or convalescent COVID-19. In DNA, the CDR3 is TGTGCCAGTAGCAAGGACAGATCACCCCTCCACTTT. This translates into CASSKDRSPLHF.